A single sample is the source of the 14 T cell receptor beta chains below, sequenced in a study of cytomegalovirus exposure and HLA in healthy donors. Use of 60 Vbeta and 13 Jbeta primers characterized the PCR. TCRdb's table, derived via immunoSEQ multiplex PCR, lists solely in-frame clones and lacks some. The data show approximately 200,000 clones, 85% seen once. Sequenced sample: PBMCs. These receptors all come from a woman between 50 and 59 years old in good health and CMV-seronegative.

The chain has TRBV9 and TRBJ2-1, with a tentative D call TRBD2 (6 bases). The V gene lost 2 bases and the J gene lost 8 bases, with 14 bases spanning the gap. The CDR3 runs 14 residues. Germline CDR1 reads SGDLS; CDR2 reads YYNGEE. Here the CDR3 DNA reads TGTGCCAGCAGCGTTATTGCGGGATCATATGAGCAGTTCTTC. Protein sequence: CASSVIAGSYEQFF. The full variable domain, completed using reference TRBV9 and TRBJ2-1, is DSGVTQTPKHLITATGQRVTLRCSPRSGDLSVYWYQQSLDQGLQFLIQYYNGEERAKGNILERFSAQQFPDLHSELNLSSLELGDSALYFCASSVIAGSYEQFFGPGTRLTVL.

The chain recombines TRBV18 with TRBJ2-3; a weak D match, TRBD1 (6 bases). CDR1 and CDR2 (germline): KGHSH, LQKENI. The germline V and J ends were trimmed by 10 bases and 4 bases, with 18 bases remaining between them. CDR3 size: 14 residues. CDR3 nucleotide sequence: TGTGCCACCCCAGGGACACCTGGGGCAGATACGCAGTATTTT. It is translated as CATPGTPGADTQYF.

This clone was recorded a few times. The rearrangement links TRBV30 to TRBJ2-1, with 10 bases fitting TRBD2. The CDR3 spans 15 residues. Germline V gene data show CDR1 as GTSNPN and CDR2 as SVGIG (reference sequence). The ends lost 2 bases at V and 4 bases at J; junction bases unmatched: 5. The CDR3 coding sequence is TGTGCCTGGAGTCCGACTAGCGGGCTGTACAATGAGCAGTTCTTC. Residues: CAWSPTSGLYNEQFF.

The chain uses TRBV19 and TRBJ1-3; possibly TRBD1 for D (6 bases). V was pared by 6 bases and J by 7 bases, with 13 bases between. The CDR3 has 13 amino acids. Germline V CDR1 and CDR2: LNHDA, SQIVND (reference sequence). The chain's CDR3 is CASSRQETNTIYF. Written as DNA, the CDR3 is TGTGCCAGTAGCAGACAGGAGACGAACACCATATATTTT.

The CDR3 bases are TGTGCCAGCAGTTACGTGTTAGCGGGAGCCAAAAACATTCAGTACTTC. As protein: CASSYVLAGAKNIQYF. This chain links TRBV6-5 with TRBJ2-4, with 7 bases matching TRBD2. The CDR3 totals 16 residues. Germline CDR1 is MNHEY and CDR2 is SVGAGI. V lost 2 bases, J lost 0 bases, and 4 bases stayed unmatched.

The genes are TRBV6-1 and TRBJ2-5, with TRBD2 matching 10 bases. CDR3 size: 14 residues. The germline CDR1 and CDR2 sequences are MNHNS and SASEGT. Trimming took 6 bases from V and 5 from J; bases not matched to a gene: 6. The CDR3 loop reads CASREGLASETQYF. CDR3 nucleotides: TGTGCCAGCAGGGAGGGACTAGCGAGCGAGACCCAGTACTTC.

The chain is built from TRBV28 and TRBJ2-2; 9 bases fit TRBD2. J was trimmed by 6 bases and V by 5 bases; bases with no gene match: 10. CDR1 MDHEN and CDR2 SYDVKM come from the germline V gene. This CDR3 region has 16 residues. CDR3: CASSHLKRGESGELFF. In DNA, the CDR3 is TGTGCCAGCAGTCATTTGAAGCGGGGGGAGTCCGGGGAGCTGTTTTTT.

The chain carries TRBV5-1 and TRBJ2-5; 7 positions agree with TRBD1. The DNA end lines up better with TRBJ2-7; the J call may be wrong. CDR1 is SGHRS, CDR2 YFSETQ, per germline. This CDR3 contains 16 residues. The CDR3 spells CASSLTPGQRTYEQYF. The CDR3 DNA follows: TGCGCCAGCAGCTTGACACCGGGACAGCGAACCTACGAGCAGTACTTC.

The genes are TRBV4-1 and TRBJ2-7, with 9 bases that match TRBD1. After removal of 3 bases from V and 3 bases from J, the junction contained 6 bases not matched to a gene. Germline loops: CDR1 MGHRA, CDR2 YSYEKL. CDR3 length equals 15 residues. This chain's CDR3 is CASSHIGQGYYEQYF. The CDR3 DNA follows: TGCGCCAGCAGCCACATAGGACAGGGGTACTACGAGCAGTACTTC.

The J gene is TRBJ2-5, the V gene TRBV6-1; TRBD2 matches 15 bases. Losses at the gene ends were 4 bases for V and 5 bases for J; bases not matched to a gene: 11. CDR3 size: 18 residues. Per the germline V gene, CDR1 is MNHNS and CDR2 is SASEGT. The CDR3 is CASSARTSGRGVGETQYF. In DNA, the CDR3 is TGTGCCAGCAGTGCAAGGACTAGCGGGAGGGGGGTGGGTGAGACCCAGTACTTC.

The chain couples TRBV10-1 to TRBJ2-3; D ambiguous. This CDR3 region has 13 residues. Germline lookup yields CDR1 WNHNN and CDR2 SYGVQD (reference sequence). Between the trimmed V and J ends, which lost 5 bases and 0 bases, there was a span of 6 bases. CDR3 amino acids: CASSRFSTDTQYF. CDR3 DNA sequence: TGCGCCAGCAGTCGGTTTAGCACAGATACGCAGTATTTT.

This clone was observed once. The J gene is TRBJ2-7, the V gene TRBV28, with D unresolved. The germline V gene has CDR1 MDHEN and CDR2 SYDVKM. The CDR3 contains 12 residues. V lost 1 base and J lost 5, with 6 bases in between. CDR3 coding DNA: TGTGCCAGCAGTTTATCTGAGAACGAGCAGTACTTC. This gives the protein CASSLSENEQYF.

This clone showed up just a few times. The chain combines TRBV7-6 with TRBJ2-2; D remains ambiguous. Trimming shortened V by 3 bases and J by 4 bases, and 18 bases separated the two germline ends. In germline, CDR1 is SGHVS, CDR2 FNYEAQ. This CDR3 contains 17 residues. CDR3 DNA: TGTGCCAGCAGCTTCCCCCGCCGGTATTCATTCACCGGGGAGCTGTTTTTT. Translation: CASSFPRRYSFTGELFF.

The chain has TRBV6-1 and TRBJ2-7, with TRBD2 identical over 10 bases. The J segment lost 2 bases and the V segment lost 3 bases, leaving 7 bases of the junction unmatched. This CDR3 contains 16 residues. Germline-derived CDR1 and CDR2 are MNHNS and SASEGT. The CDR3: CASSDPGLAKTYEQYF. The CDR3 region has the DNA TGTGCCAGCAGTGACCCGGGACTAGCGAAAACCTACGAGCAGTACTTC.